The rows below give T cell receptor beta chains drawn from one sample of a study of shared T cell receptors in the human thymus. Only in-frame clones appear in the TCRdb table, and some are missing; sequencing was by immunoSEQ multiplex PCR. The sample shows under 700,000 clones, about 84% of them seen only once. These data also featured in a second study, about human thymus T cells.

The sequenced sample consisted of thymocytes. The receptors originated from a boy under two years old with a congenital heart defect. Both conserved end residues are part of each CDR3. The D gene is left open where the match is weak. Clone size, where shown, is once, few, many, or a class for clones that have expanded.

j_gene: TRBJ1-4; abundance: .; v_gene: TRBV18; d_gene: .; CDR3aa: CASSLQGSKEKLFF; CDR3nt: TGTGCCAGCTCGCTACAGGGAAGCAAAGAAAAACTGTTTTTT
j_gene: TRBJ2-7; abundance: .; v_gene: TRBV4-2; d_gene: TRBD2; CDR3aa: CASSQDSSGTLFEQYF; CDR3nt: TGTGCCAGCAGCCAAGATAGTAGCGGGACCCTTTTCGAGCAGTACTTC
j_gene: TRBJ2-3; abundance: .; v_gene: TRBV4-3; d_gene: TRBD2; CDR3aa: CASSQDRGSCASTDTQYF; CDR3nt: TGCGCCAGCAGCCAAGATCGCGGGAGCTGCGCGAGCACAGATACGCAGTATTTT
j_gene: TRBJ2-5; abundance: .; v_gene: TRBV4-2; d_gene: .; CDR3aa: CASSQVGSGKETQYF; CDR3nt: TGTGCCAGCAGCCAAGTGGGGAGCGGTAAAGAGACCCAGTACTTC
j_gene: TRBJ1-1; abundance: .; v_gene: TRBV14; d_gene: TRBD1; CDR3aa: CASSQDNRGMNTEAFF; CDR3nt: TGTGCCAGCAGCCAAGATAACAGGGGCATGAACACTGAAGCTTTCTTT
j_gene: TRBJ2-7; abundance: once; v_gene: TRBV2; d_gene: .; CDR3aa: CASAQGSPEQYF; CDR3nt: TGTGCCAGCGCCCAGGGGTCCCCCGAGCAGTACTTC
j_gene: TRBJ2-5; abundance: .; v_gene: TRBV15; d_gene: TRBD1; CDR3aa: CATSRPSEGEEQGAGTQYF; CDR3nt: TGTGCCACCAGCAGGCCCTCAGAGGGGGAGGAACAGGGGGCCGGGACCCAGTACTTC
j_gene: TRBJ2-7; abundance: .; v_gene: TRBV6-1; d_gene: .; CDR3aa: CASRDRGNEQYF; CDR3nt: TGTGCCAGCAGGGACCGGGGGAACGAGCAGTACTTC
j_gene: TRBJ2-7; abundance: .; v_gene: TRBV28; d_gene: TRBD2; CDR3aa: CASSPLGVVRGGPYEQYF; CDR3nt: TGTGCCAGCAGTCCCCTTGGTGTAGTACGCGGGGGACCCTACGAGCAGTACTTC
j_gene: TRBJ1-4; abundance: once; v_gene: TRBV27; d_gene: .; CDR3aa: CASSLGLSRGETEKLFF; CDR3nt: TGTGCCAGCAGTTTAGGTCTGAGTAGGGGTGAGACTGAAAAACTGTTTTTT
j_gene: TRBJ2-1; abundance: .; v_gene: TRBV28; d_gene: TRBD2; CDR3aa: CASSPSGRAAYNEQFF; CDR3nt: TGTGCCAGCAGCCCCTCAGGGAGGGCCGCCTACAATGAGCAGTTCTTC
j_gene: TRBJ2-1; abundance: .; v_gene: TRBV7-9; d_gene: TRBD2; CDR3aa: CASSLEGRLAGASNEQFF; CDR3nt: TGTGCCAGCAGCTTAGAGGGACGACTAGCCGGAGCATCCAATGAGCAGTTCTTC